These 20 T cell receptor beta chains originate from one sample sequenced in a study of blood T cell repertoires in COVID-19. Only in-frame clones appear in the TCRdb table, and some are missing; sequencing was by immunoSEQ multiplex PCR. The sample holds just over 200,000 clones, about three quarters seen once. The specimen sequenced was peripheral blood. Every receptor here comes from a woman in her 70s with acute or convalescent COVID-19.

This clone is a singleton in its sample. The chain combines TRBV5-1 with TRBJ1-2, with D possibly TRBD1 on 6 matching bases. This CDR3 is built from 15 residues. Trimming stripped 3 bases from V and 8 bases from J, with 20 bases between. Looked up from germline, CDR1 is SGHRS and CDR2 is YFSETQ. The CDR3 region has the DNA TGCGCCAGCAGCTCCAATCCAGGGGAGGGAAGAGGCTACACCTTC. This encodes CASSSNPGEGRGYTF. Together with reference TRBV5-1 and TRBJ1-2, the CDR3 gives the full variable domain: KAGVTQTPRYLIKTRGQQVTLSCSPISGHRSVSWYQQTPGQGLQFLFEYFSETQRNKGNFPGRFSGRQFSNSRSEMNVSTLELGDSALYLCASSSNPGEGRGYTFGSGTRLTVV.

Concerning this clone itself: Germline is not matched at one junction end, which may reflect a read error. The rearrangement joins TRBV7-2 to TRBJ2-5; the D gene is possibly TRBD1 (5 bases). The CDR3 sequence is 12 residues long. Looked up from germline, CDR1 is SGHTA and CDR2 is FQGNSA. The CDR3 loop reads CASSFSGRTPDF. Written as DNA, the CDR3 is TGTGCCAGCAGCTTTTCTGGACGGACACCGGACTTC.

This clone has a count of ten or more. The sample holds other DNA sequences that translate to the same CDR3. This chain links TRBV28 with TRBJ1-2, with TRBD1 matching over 7 bases. Germline V gene data show CDR1 as MDHEN and CDR2 as SYDVKM. The CDR3 contains 14 residues. Trimming cost V 5 bases and J 2 bases; bases outside gene matches: 5. The CDR3 region is CASSGETGNYGYTF. CDR3 sequence (DNA): TGTGCCAGCAGTGGAGAGACAGGGAACTATGGCTACACCTTC.

J is TRBJ2-5 and V is TRBV2; weak D call: TRBD1 (6 bases). Trimming cost V 8 bases and J 5 bases, with 15 bases left between them. The CDR3 runs 13 residues. Germline V lookup: CDR1 SNHLY, CDR2 FYNNEI. This CDR3 reads CASVRQAGETQYF. The CDR3 DNA is TGTGCCAGCGTACGACAGGCCGGGGAGACCCAGTACTTC.

This clone appeared once. The J gene is TRBJ2-3, the V gene TRBV3-1 (or the pseudogene TRBV3-2); 11 bases agree with TRBD2. CDR3 length: 16 residues. CDR1 is LGHDT and CDR2 is YNNKEL in the germline V gene (reference sequence). The trim removed 6 bases at V and 8 bases at J, leaving 13 bases unmatched. The CDR3 spells CASRASGRTQSPTQYF. CDR3 bases: TGTGCCAGCAGGGCTAGCGGGAGGACCCAGAGTCCTACGCAGTATTTT.

This clone was recorded many times. The chain carries TRBV3-1 (or the pseudogene TRBV3-2) and TRBJ2-5; 7 nucleotides agree with TRBD2. The V segment lost 2 bases and the J segment 1 base; nucleotides outside the gene matches: 10. Germline V gene data show CDR1 as LGHDT and CDR2 as YNNKEL (reference sequence). The CDR3 is 17 amino acids. CDR3 DNA: TGTGCCAGCAGCCAATGGCAGGCGGGAGTCATCCAAGAGACCCAGTACTTC. Translating it yields CASSQWQAGVIQETQYF.

The gene calls are TRBV7-2 and TRBJ1-1; tentatively, D is TRBD1 (5 bases). The CDR3 runs 13 residues. V was shortened by 2 bases and J by 4 bases, with 8 bases between the two germline ends. Germline loops: CDR1 SGHTA, CDR2 FQGNSA. The CDR3 DNA follows: TGTGCCAGCAGCTTAATAAGGGGCACTGAAGCTTTCTTT. Protein sequence: CASSLIRGTEAFF. Drawing the rest from reference TRBV7-2 and TRBJ1-1, the complete variable domain is GAGVSQSPSNKVTEKGKDVELRCDPISGHTALYWYRQSLGQGLEFLIYFQGNSAPDKSGLPSDRFSAERTGGSVSTLTIQRTQQEDSAVYLCASSLIRGTEAFFGQGTRLTVV.

The J gene is TRBJ2-1, the V gene TRBV27, with D uncertain. V was cut by 3 bases and J by 4 bases, with 7 bases left in between. The germline CDR1 and CDR2 sequences are MNHEY and SMNVEV (reference sequence). The CDR3 length is 13 residues. The CDR3 reads CASSLSPYNEQFF. The DNA for the CDR3 is TGTGCCAGCAGTTTGTCTCCTTACAATGAGCAGTTCTTC.

The chain uses TRBV5-1 and TRBJ2-5; a possible D gene is TRBD1 (6 bases). The CDR3 is 15 amino acids. Trimming left V 1 base short and J 2 bases short, with 12 bases between. Germline loops: CDR1 SGHRS, CDR2 YFSETQ. CDR3 DNA sequence: TGCGCCAGCAGCTTGTCGATCACAGGGCAAGAGACCCAGTACTTC. Amino acid sequence: CASSLSITGQETQYF. Full variable domain (remainder filled in from reference TRBV5-1 and TRBJ2-5): KAGVTQTPRYLIKTRGQQVTLSCSPISGHRSVSWYQQTPGQGLQFLFEYFSETQRNKGNFPGRFSGRQFSNSRSEMNVSTLELGDSALYLCASSLSITGQETQYFGPGTRLLVL.

This chain joins TRBV30 and TRBJ1-1; 8 bases line up with TRBD1. With V trimmed by 2 bases and J by 5 bases, 7 bases remained unmatched. Germline V lookup: CDR1 GTSNPN, CDR2 SVGIG (reference sequence). This CDR3 has 14 residues. The CDR3: CAWSPRTGGTEAFF. The DNA for the CDR3 is TGTGCCTGGAGTCCTAGAACAGGGGGGACTGAAGCTTTCTTT.

This clone has ten or more counts. The chain uses TRBV15 and TRBJ1-2; D is unresolved. Germline V gives CDR1 LNHNV, CDR2 YYDKDF (reference sequence). The CDR3 is 13 amino acids. The V and J ends lost 5 bases and 0 bases respectively, with 7 bases between them. CDR3 loop: CATSPGANYGYTF. The CDR3 bases are TGTGCCACCAGCCCGGGAGCTAACTATGGCTACACCTTC.

The chain couples TRBV2 to TRBJ1-5; 9 bases fit TRBD1. With 6 bases clipped from V and 1 base from J, the junction kept 7 bases outside the gene matches. Germline V gives CDR1 SNHLY, CDR2 FYNNEI. The length of the CDR3 is 16 residues. CDR3 in amino acids: CASRTGGGGSNQPQHF. The CDR3 DNA sequence: TGTGCCAGCAGAACAGGGGGCGGTGGGAGCAATCAGCCCCAGCATTTT.

The CDR3 nucleotides read TGCGCCAGCAGCCCAGGGGGTATGGACGAGCAGTACTTC. This sequence encodes CASSPGGMDEQYF. The gene calls are TRBV5-1 and TRBJ2-7, with 7 bases matching TRBD1. After removal of 4 bases from V and 5 bases from J, the junction contained 6 bases not matched to a gene. From germline, CDR1 is SGHRS and CDR2 YFSETQ. There are 13 residues in the CDR3.

In this sample, this clone turned up a few times. CDR3 nucleotides: TGTGCCAGCTCGCCTACAGGGGGCGCTTCCTACGAGCAGTACTTC. It specifies CASSPTGGASYEQYF. The V call is TRBV18, the J call TRBJ2-7; TRBD1 aligns across 9 bases. Germline trimming cut 6 bases from V and 1 base from J; bases unmatched to any gene: 7. The CDR3 contains 15 residues. The V gene's germline CDR1 is KGHSH and CDR2 LQKENI.

This sequence joins TRBV30 and TRBJ2-3; 16 positions match TRBD2. V was clipped by 4 bases and J by 4 bases; unmatched bases: 5. Germline V CDR1 and CDR2: GTSNPN, SVGIG (reference sequence). The CDR3 extends over 16 amino acids. The CDR3 sequence is CAWTLGLAGGPDTQYF. The CDR3 DNA sequence: TGTGCCTGGACCCTGGGACTAGCGGGAGGGCCAGATACGCAGTATTTT.

V gene TRBV28 combines with J gene TRBJ1-1, with D possibly TRBD1 on 5 matching bases. V shed 4 bases and J shed 6 bases, with 12 bases lying between them. The CDR3 runs 13 residues. Germline CDR1 and CDR2: MDHEN and SYDVKM. CDR3 residues: CASSSAGLAEAFF. Written as DNA, the CDR3 is TGTGCCAGCAGTTCGGCAGGGCTCGCTGAAGCTTTCTTT. Full variable domain (rest looked up from reference TRBV28 and TRBJ1-1): DVKVTQSSRYLVKRTGEKVFLECVQDMDHENMFWYRQDPGLGLRLIYFSYDVKMKEKGDIPEGYSVSREKKERFSLILESASTNQTSMYLCASSSAGLAEAFFGQGTRLTVV.

This clone came up a few times. The rearrangement joins TRBV6-2 or TRBV6-3 to TRBJ2-3; 7 bases are shared with TRBD1. CDR1 is MNHEY and CDR2 is SVGEGT in the germline V gene. There are 12 residues in the CDR3. With 5 bases clipped from V and 5 bases from J, the junction kept 1 base outside the gene matches. CDR3 sequence reads: CASSDRVDTQYF. The DNA of the CDR3 is TGTGCCAGCAGTGACAGGGTAGATACGCAGTATTTT.

This clone was recorded at least ten times. This chain uses TRBV28 with TRBJ2-2; weak D call: TRBD2 (6 bases). Germline CDR1 and CDR2: MDHEN and SYDVKM. V gave up 4 bases and J gave up 0 bases, with 12 bases separating them. This CDR3 has 16 residues. DNA for the CDR3: TGTGCCAGCAGTTCCCTGGGGGGAGCGAACACCGGGGAGCTGTTTTTT. Amino acid sequence: CASSSLGGANTGELFF.

This clone was picked up a small number of times. The chain uses TRBV19 and TRBJ1-5; no definite D call. Trimming took 2 bases from V and 6 from J, leaving 26 bases between them. From germline, CDR1 is LNHDA and CDR2 SQIVND (reference sequence). The CDR3 contains 19 residues. CDR3 sequence reads: CASSIRGMPASMKTQPQHF. The CDR3 DNA follows: TGTGCCAGTAGTATACGGGGTATGCCCGCAAGTATGAAGACTCAGCCCCAGCATTTT.

The CDR3 nucleotides are TGTGCCAGCAGCTCCTCGGGGACAGGCCTCAATCAGCCCCAGCATTTT. As protein: CASSSSGTGLNQPQHF. The chain has TRBV5-6 and TRBJ1-5; 8 bases align to TRBD1. Looked up from germline, CDR1 is SGHDT and CDR2 is YYEEEE. J lost 3 bases, V lost 3 bases, and 8 bases had no gene match. The CDR3 extends over 16 amino acids.